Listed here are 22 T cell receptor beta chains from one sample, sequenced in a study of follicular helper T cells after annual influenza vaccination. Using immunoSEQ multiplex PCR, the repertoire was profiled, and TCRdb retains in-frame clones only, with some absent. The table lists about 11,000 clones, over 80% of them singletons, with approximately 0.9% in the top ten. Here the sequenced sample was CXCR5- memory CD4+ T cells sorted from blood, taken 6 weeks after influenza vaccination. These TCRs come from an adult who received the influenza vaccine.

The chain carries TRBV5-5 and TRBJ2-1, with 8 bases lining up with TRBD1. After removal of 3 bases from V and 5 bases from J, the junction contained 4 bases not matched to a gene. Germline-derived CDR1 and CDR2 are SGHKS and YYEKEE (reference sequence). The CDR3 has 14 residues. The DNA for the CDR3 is TGTGCCAGCAGCTATGGACAGGGTAACAATGAGCAGTTCTTC. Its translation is CASSYGQGNNEQFF.

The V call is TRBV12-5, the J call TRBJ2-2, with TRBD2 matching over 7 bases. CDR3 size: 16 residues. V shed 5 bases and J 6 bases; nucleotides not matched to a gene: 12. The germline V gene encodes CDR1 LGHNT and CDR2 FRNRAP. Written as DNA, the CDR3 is TGTGCTAGTGGTCTTTATGCGGGGGTTTTGGCCGGGGAGCTGTTTTTT. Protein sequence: CASGLYAGVLAGELFF. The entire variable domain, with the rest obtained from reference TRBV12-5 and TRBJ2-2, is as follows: DARVTQTPRHKVTEMGQEVTMRCQPILGHNTVFWYRQTMMQGLELLAYFRNRAPLDDSGMPKDRFSAEMPDATLATLKIQPSEPRDSAVYFCASGLYAGVLAGELFFGEGSRLTVL.

The CDR3 DNA follows: TGTGCCAGCAGTTCCGGGACAGATACGCAGTATTTT. Residues: CASSSGTDTQYF. The chain uses TRBV28 and TRBJ2-3; D unclear. This CDR3 spans 12 amino acids. Germline CDR1 is MDHEN and CDR2 is SYDVKM. V lost 4 bases and J 3 bases, leaving 5 bases between the germline ends.

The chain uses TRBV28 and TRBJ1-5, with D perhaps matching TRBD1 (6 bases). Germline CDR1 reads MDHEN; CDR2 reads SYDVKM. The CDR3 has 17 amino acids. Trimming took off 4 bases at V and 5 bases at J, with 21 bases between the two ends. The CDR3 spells CASSYIRGGAGYQPQHF. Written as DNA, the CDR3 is TGTGCCAGCAGTTACATACGGGGGGGGGCAGGCTATCAGCCCCAGCATTTT.

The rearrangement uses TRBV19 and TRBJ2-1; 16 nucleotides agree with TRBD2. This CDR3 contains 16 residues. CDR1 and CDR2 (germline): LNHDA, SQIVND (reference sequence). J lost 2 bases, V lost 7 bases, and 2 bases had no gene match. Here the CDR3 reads CASTGTSGRAYNEQFF. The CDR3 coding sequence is TGTGCCAGTACCGGGACTAGCGGGAGGGCCTACAATGAGCAGTTCTTC.

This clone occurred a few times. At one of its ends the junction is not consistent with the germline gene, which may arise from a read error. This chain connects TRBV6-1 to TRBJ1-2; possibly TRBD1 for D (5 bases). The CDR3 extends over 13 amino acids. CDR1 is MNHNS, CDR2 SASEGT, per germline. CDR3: CATSDSDDGGYTF. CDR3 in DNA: TGTGCCACCAGTGACAGCGATGATGGTGGCTACACCTTC.

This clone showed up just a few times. Written as DNA, the CDR3 is TGTGCCAGCAACAGGGGGAGAGGCAATGAGCAGTTCTTC. The encoded protein is CASNRGRGNEQFF. This chain connects TRBV11-2 to TRBJ2-1; 8 bases align to TRBD1. Per germline, CDR1 SGHAT and CDR2 FQNNGV. The CDR3 consists of 13 residues. Germline trimming cut 7 bases from V and 6 bases from J; bases unmatched to any gene: 5.

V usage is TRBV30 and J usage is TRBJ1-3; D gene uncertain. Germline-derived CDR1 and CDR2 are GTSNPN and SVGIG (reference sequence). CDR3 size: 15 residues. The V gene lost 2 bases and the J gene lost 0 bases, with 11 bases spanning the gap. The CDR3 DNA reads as TGTGCCTGGAGTACCAGCAGCAGCTCTGGAAACACCATATATTTT. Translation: CAWSTSSSSGNTIYF. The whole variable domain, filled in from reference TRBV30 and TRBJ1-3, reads SQTIHQWPATLVQPVGSPLSLECTVEGTSNPNLYWYRQAAGRGLQLLFYSVGIGQISSEVPQNLSASRPQDRQFILSSKKLLLSDSGFYLCAWSTSSSSGNTIYFGEGSWLTVV.

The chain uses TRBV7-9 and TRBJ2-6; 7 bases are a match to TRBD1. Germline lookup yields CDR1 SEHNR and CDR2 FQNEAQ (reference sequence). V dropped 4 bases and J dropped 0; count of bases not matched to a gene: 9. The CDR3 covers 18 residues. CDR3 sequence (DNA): TGTGCCAGCAGCTACTGGACAGGCCCAAGCTCTGGGGCCAACGTCCTGACTTTC. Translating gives CASSYWTGPSSGANVLTF.

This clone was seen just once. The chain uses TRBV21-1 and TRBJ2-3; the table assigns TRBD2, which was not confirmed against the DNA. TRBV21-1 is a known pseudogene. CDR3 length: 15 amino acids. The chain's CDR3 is CASPGGKGAGDTQYF. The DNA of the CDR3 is TGTGCCTCCCCGGGGGGTAAGGGAGCGGGAGATACGCAGTATTTT.

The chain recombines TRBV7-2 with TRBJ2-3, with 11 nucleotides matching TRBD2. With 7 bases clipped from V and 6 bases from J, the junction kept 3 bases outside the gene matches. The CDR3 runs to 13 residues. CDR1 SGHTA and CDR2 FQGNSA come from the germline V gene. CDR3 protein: CASTTSGADTQYF. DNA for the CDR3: TGTGCCAGCACGACTAGCGGGGCGGATACGCAGTATTTT.

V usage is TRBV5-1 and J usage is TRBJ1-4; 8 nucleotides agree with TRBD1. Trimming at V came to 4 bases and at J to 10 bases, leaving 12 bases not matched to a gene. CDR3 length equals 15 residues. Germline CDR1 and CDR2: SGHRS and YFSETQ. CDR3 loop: CASSPGGVMRGKLFF. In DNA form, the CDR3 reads TGCGCCAGCAGCCCAGGGGGCGTCATGAGAGGAAAACTGTTTTTT.

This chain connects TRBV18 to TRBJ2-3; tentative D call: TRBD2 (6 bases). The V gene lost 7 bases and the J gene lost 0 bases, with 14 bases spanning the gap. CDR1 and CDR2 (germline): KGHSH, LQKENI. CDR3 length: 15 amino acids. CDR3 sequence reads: CASFLGGDSTDTQYF. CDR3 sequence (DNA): TGTGCCAGCTTTCTCGGGGGTGATAGCACAGATACGCAGTATTTT. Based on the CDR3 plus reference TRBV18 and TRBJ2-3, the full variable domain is NAGVMQNPRHLVRRRGQEARLRCSPMKGHSHVYWYRQLPEEGLKFMVYLQKENIIDESGMPKERFSAEFPKEGPSILRIQQVVRGDSAAYFCASFLGGDSTDTQYFGPGTRLTVL.

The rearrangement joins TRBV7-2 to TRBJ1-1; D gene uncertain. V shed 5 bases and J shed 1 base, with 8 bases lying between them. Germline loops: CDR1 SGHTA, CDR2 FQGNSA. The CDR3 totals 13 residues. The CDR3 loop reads CASSAPENTEAFF. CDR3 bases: TGTGCCAGCAGCGCACCAGAGAACACTGAAGCTTTCTTT.

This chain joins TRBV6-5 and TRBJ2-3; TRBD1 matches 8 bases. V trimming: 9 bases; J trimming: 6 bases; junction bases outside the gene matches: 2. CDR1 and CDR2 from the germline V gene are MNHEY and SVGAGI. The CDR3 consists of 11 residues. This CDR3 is CASRQGDTQYF. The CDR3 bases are TGTGCCAGTCGACAGGGGGATACGCAGTATTTT.

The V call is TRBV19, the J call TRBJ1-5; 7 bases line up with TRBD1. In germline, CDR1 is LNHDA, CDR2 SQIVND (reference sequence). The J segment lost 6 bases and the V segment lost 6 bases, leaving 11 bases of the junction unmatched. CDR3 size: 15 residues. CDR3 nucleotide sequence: TGTGCCAGTAGATTCCAGGGGGACGTGGGTCAGCCCCAGCATTTT. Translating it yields CASRFQGDVGQPQHF.

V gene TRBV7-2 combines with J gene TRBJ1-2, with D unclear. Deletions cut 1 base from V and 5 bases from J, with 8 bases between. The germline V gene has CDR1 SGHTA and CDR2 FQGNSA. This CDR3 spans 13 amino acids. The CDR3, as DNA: TGTGCCAGCAGCTTAGGGAGGGCGTATGGCTACACCTTC. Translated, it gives CASSLGRAYGYTF.

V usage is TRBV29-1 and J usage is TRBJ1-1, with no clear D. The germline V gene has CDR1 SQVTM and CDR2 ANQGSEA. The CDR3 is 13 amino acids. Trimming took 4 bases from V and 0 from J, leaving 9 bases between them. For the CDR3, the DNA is TGCAGCGTTGGGCGGGGAATGAACACTGAAGCTTTCTTT. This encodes CSVGRGMNTEAFF.

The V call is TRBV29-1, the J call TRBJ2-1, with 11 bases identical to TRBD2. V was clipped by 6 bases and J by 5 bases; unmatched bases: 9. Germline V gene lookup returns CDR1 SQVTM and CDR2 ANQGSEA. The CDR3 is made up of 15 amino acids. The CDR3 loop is CSVPLGLAVDNEQFF. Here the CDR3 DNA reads TGCAGCGTCCCGCTGGGACTAGCGGTTGACAATGAGCAGTTCTTC.

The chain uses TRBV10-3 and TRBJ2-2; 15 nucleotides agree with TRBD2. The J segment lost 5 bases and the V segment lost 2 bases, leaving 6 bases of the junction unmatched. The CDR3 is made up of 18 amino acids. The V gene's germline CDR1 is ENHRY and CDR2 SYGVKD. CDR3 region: CAISEDPGTSGGTGELFF. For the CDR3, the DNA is TGTGCCATCAGTGAGGATCCCGGGACTAGCGGGGGGACCGGGGAGCTGTTTTTT.

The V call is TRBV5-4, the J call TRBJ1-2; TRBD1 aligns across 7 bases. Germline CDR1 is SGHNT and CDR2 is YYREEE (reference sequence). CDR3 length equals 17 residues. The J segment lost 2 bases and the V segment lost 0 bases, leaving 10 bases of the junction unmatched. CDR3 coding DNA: TGTGCCAGCAGCTTGGTACTCCAGGGGGGCGCCAACTATGGCTACACCTTC. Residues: CASSLVLQGGANYGYTF.

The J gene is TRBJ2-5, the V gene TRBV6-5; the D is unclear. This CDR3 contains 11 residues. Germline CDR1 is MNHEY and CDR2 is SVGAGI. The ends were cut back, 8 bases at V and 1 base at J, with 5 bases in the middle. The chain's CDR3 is CASQFQETQYF. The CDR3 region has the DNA TGTGCCAGCCAGTTCCAAGAGACCCAGTACTTC.